The sequence of this T cell receptor beta chain was determined in a study of technical replicates of blood from a few donors. The method was immunoSEQ multiplex PCR; TCRdb's version includes in-frame clones alone and lacks a portion of them. The sample lists tens of thousands of clones; roughly 90% were seen once. The ends were cut back, 1 base at V and 4 bases at J, with 13 bases in the middle. Germline V gene lookup returns CDR1 GTSNPN and CDR2 SVGIG (reference sequence). This CDR3 comprises 14 residues. This sequence joins TRBV30 and TRBJ1-2, with a weak D call TRBD1 (5 bases). The sequenced material came from T cells isolated from PBMCs. The sequence was collected from a human donor in good health. The CDR3 DNA is TGTGCCTGGAGTGAAGGGGAAATATCCTATGGCTACACCTTC. Translated: CAWSEGEISYGYTF.